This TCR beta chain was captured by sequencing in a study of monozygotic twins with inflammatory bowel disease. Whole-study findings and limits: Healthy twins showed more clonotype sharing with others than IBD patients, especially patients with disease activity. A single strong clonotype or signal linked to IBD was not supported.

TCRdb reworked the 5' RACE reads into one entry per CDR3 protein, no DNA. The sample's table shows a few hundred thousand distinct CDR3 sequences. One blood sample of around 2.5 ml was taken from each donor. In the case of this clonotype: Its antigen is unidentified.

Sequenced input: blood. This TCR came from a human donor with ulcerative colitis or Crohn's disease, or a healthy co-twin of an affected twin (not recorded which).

CDR3 in amino acids: CSATLTDSNQPQHF. The J gene is TRBJ1-5, the V gene TRBV20-1. The CDR3 totals 14 residues. Looked up from germline, CDR1 is DFQATT and CDR2 is SNEGSKA (reference sequence).